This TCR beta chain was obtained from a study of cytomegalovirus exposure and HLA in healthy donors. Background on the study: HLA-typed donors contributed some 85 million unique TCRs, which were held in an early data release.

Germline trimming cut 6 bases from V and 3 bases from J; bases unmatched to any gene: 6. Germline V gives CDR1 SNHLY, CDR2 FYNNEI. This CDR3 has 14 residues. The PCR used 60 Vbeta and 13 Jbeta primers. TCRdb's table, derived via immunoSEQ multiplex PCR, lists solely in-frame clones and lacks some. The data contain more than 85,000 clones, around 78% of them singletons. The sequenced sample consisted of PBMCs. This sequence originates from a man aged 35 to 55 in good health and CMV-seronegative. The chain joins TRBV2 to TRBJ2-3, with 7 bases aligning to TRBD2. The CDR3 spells CASRPGLPTDTQYF. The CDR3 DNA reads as TGTGCCAGCAGACCGGGACTACCTACAGATACGCAGTATTTT.